This T cell receptor (beta chain) stems from a study of radiotherapy plus CTLA-4 blockade in lung cancer. Overall study context: An objective response was seen in approximately 17% of patients, and disease control in around 33%. The study, taken as a whole, reports: It was early blood T cell clone dynamics, with interferon-beta, that reportedly best predicted response.

Germline values: CDR1 MGHRA, CDR2 YSYEKL. This CDR3 has 16 amino acids. V lost 1 base to trimming and J lost 4 bases, with 16 bases between them. Generated by immunoSEQ multiplex PCR, the TCRdb table keeps only in-frame clones and is missing some. The sample lists 58,000 or so clones, less than 80% occurring once. Notes on this clone: Antigen: not known.

The study gave focal radiation plus ipilimumab CTLA-4 blockade to patients with chemo-refractory metastatic non-small-cell lung cancer. The input for sequencing was peripheral blood, taken from a patient treated with radiotherapy plus ipilimumab. V and J are TRBV4-1 and TRBJ1-1; no clear D gene. The origin of this receptor is a human donor with non-small cell lung cancer who had a complete response to radiotherapy plus ipilimumab. The CDR3 sequence is CASSQVYDAAGTEAFF. The DNA of the CDR3 is TGCGCCAGCAGCCAAGTTTATGACGCCGCGGGCACTGAAGCTTTCTTT.